The source of this TCR beta chain is a study of T cells in Graves' hyperthyroidism and ophthalmopathy. Study-wide results and caveats: Most thyroid clonotypes expanded above 0.001 appeared in blood too.

The trim removed 1 base at V and 2 bases at J, leaving 11 bases unmatched. CDR1 MDHEN and CDR2 SYDVKM come from the germline V gene. This CDR3 is 18 amino acids long. The TCR beta CDR3 regions underwent amplification using RNA transcripts as the source. With the HTBI primer set, the TCR CDR3 went through a first round of RT-PCR. A single record per CDR3 protein comes from TCRdb applying MiXCR to the multiplex PCR reads. Of about 600,000 distinct CDR3 sequences listed, over 12% were seen once; the top ten hold approximately 6.4%. This clonotype was picked up many times. Antigen specificity is unknown. The sequence derives from a woman under 30 with Graves' ophthalmopathy. The material sequenced was blood. The V and J genes are TRBV28 and TRBJ2-5; 9 nucleotides align to TRBD2. As DNA, the CDR3 is TGTGCCAGCAGTTTATCCCCTCTGGCGGGAGGGCCACAAGAGACCCAGTACTTC. It specifies CASSLSPLAGGPQETQYF.